This is a list of T cell receptor beta chains from one sample in a study of immune heterogeneity within non-small cell lung tumors. TCRdb fed the multiplex PCR reads into MiXCR, producing one record per CDR3 protein. The data contain 21,000 or so distinct CDR3 sequences, about 29% of them singletons. Sequencing was performed on lung tumor tissue. Every receptor here comes from a man in his forties or fifties with non-small cell lung cancer. The CDR3 runs from the conserved cysteine through the conserved F or W. Each record gives: CDR3 protein, CDR3 DNA, D gene, V gene, clone size, J gene. A D gene is named only where the DNA matches it firmly. Not all rows give a size; the values are once, few, many and, for expanded clones, a class.

cdr3_aa: CASSMTSSTDTQYF
cdr3_nt: TGTGCCAGTAGTATGACTAGCAGCACAGATACGCAGTATTTT
d_call: TRBD2
v_call: TRBV19
clone_size: NA
j_call: TRBJ2-3

cdr3_aa: CASSANTGELFF
cdr3_nt: TGCGCCAGCAGCGCTAACACCGGGGAGCTGTTTTTT
d_call: NA
v_call: TRBV5-1
clone_size: NA
j_call: TRBJ2-2

cdr3_aa: CAYRLNSYGYTF
cdr3_nt: TGTGCCTATCGACTAAACAGCTATGGCTACACCTTC
d_call: NA
v_call: TRBV30
clone_size: NA
j_call: TRBJ1-2

cdr3_aa: CSVGGQGASGNTIYF
cdr3_nt: TGCAGTGTCGGCGGACAGGGGGCTTCGGGAAACACCATATATTTT
d_call: TRBD1
v_call: TRBV20-1
clone_size: few
j_call: TRBJ1-3

cdr3_aa: CASSFMGWGGTGELFF
cdr3_nt: TGTGCCAGCAGCTTCATGGGATGGGGGGGAACCGGGGAGCTGTTTTTT
d_call: TRBD2
v_call: TRBV5-6
clone_size: once
j_call: TRBJ2-2

cdr3_aa: CASGILRPGGTEAFF
cdr3_nt: TGTGCCAGCGGAATCCTTCGCCCGGGGGGCACTGAAGCTTTCTTT
d_call: NA
v_call: TRBV6-1
clone_size: few
j_call: TRBJ1-1

cdr3_aa: CASNQRERFEQYF
cdr3_nt: TGTGCCAGCAACCAGCGGGAACGGTTTGAGCAGTACTTC
d_call: TRBD2
v_call: TRBV2
clone_size: medium-sized
j_call: TRBJ2-7

cdr3_aa: CATRRQGARDTQYF
cdr3_nt: TGTGCCACCCGTCGACAGGGGGCTCGTGATACGCAGTATTTT
d_call: TRBD1
v_call: TRBV19
clone_size: many
j_call: TRBJ2-3

cdr3_aa: CAISLRDRVTEAFF
cdr3_nt: TGTGCCATCAGCTTGCGGGACAGGGTCACTGAAGCTTTCTTT
d_call: TRBD1
v_call: TRBV5-5
clone_size: NA
j_call: TRBJ1-1

cdr3_aa: CASNPAGSTEAFF
cdr3_nt: TGCGCCAGCAACCCTGCGGGGAGCACTGAAGCTTTCTTT
d_call: NA
v_call: TRBV10-2
clone_size: NA
j_call: TRBJ1-1

cdr3_aa: CASSPGRVSTDTQYF
cdr3_nt: TGTGCCAGCAGCCCGGGGAGGGTTAGCACAGATACGCAGTATTTT
d_call: TRBD2
v_call: TRBV11-2
clone_size: NA
j_call: TRBJ2-3

cdr3_aa: CASSPPSTGLQPQHF
cdr3_nt: TGTGCCAGCAGCCCTCCCTCGACAGGGCTTCAGCCCCAGCATTTT
d_call: TRBD1
v_call: TRBV6-2/TRBV6-3
clone_size: NA
j_call: TRBJ1-5

cdr3_aa: CATSDFSGTGAGELFF
cdr3_nt: TGTGCCACCAGTGATTTTTCCGGGACAGGGGCCGGGGAGCTGTTTTTT
d_call: TRBD1
v_call: TRBV24-1
clone_size: few
j_call: TRBJ2-2

cdr3_aa: CASSRAGGQNEQFF
cdr3_nt: TGTGCCAGCAGTAGGGCAGGGGGTCAAAATGAGCAGTTCTTC
d_call: TRBD1
v_call: TRBV25-1
clone_size: few
j_call: TRBJ2-1

cdr3_aa: CASSASRGQPQHF
cdr3_nt: TGTGCCAGCAGTGCCTCCAGGGGCCAGCCCCAGCATTTT
d_call: NA
v_call: TRBV6-1
clone_size: NA
j_call: TRBJ1-5

cdr3_aa: CASSPDASGRANEQLF
cdr3_nt: TGTGCCAGCAGCCCAGACGCTAGCGGGAGGGCAAATGAGCAGTTATTC
d_call: TRBD2
v_call: TRBV7-2
clone_size: NA
j_call: TRBJ2-1

cdr3_aa: CASSQQGFANTGELFF
cdr3_nt: TGTGCCAGCAGCCAGCAGGGGTTCGCGAACACCGGGGAGCTGTTTTTT
d_call: NA
v_call: TRBV11-1
clone_size: NA
j_call: TRBJ2-2

cdr3_aa: CASTPLVGSSDTQYF
cdr3_nt: TGCGCCAGCACCCCCCTAGTGGGGAGCTCAGATACGCAGTATTTT
d_call: NA
v_call: TRBV5-1
clone_size: NA
j_call: TRBJ2-3

cdr3_aa: CASSLRRGALNYGYTF
cdr3_nt: TGTGCCAGCAGTTTACGTCGGGGGGCGCTCAACTATGGCTACACCTTC
d_call: NA
v_call: TRBV12-3/TRBV12-4
clone_size: medium-sized
j_call: TRBJ1-2

cdr3_aa: CASSLFQFYGYTF
cdr3_nt: TGTGCCAGCAGCTTGTTTCAGTTCTATGGCTACACCTTC
d_call: NA
v_call: TRBV5-6
clone_size: NA
j_call: TRBJ1-2

cdr3_aa: CSVVVGSYEQYF
cdr3_nt: TGCAGCGTTGTTGTCGGCTCCTACGAGCAGTACTTC
d_call: NA
v_call: TRBV29-1
clone_size: few
j_call: TRBJ2-7

cdr3_aa: CAIRQPGGSGANVLTF
cdr3_nt: TGTGCCATCAGGCAGCCCGGGGGTTCTGGGGCCAACGTCCTGACTTTC
d_call: NA
v_call: TRBV10-3
clone_size: NA
j_call: TRBJ2-6

cdr3_aa: CAISGLAGGSEQFF
cdr3_nt: TGTGCCATCAGTGGACTAGCGGGAGGGTCTGAGCAGTTCTTC
d_call: TRBD2
v_call: TRBV10-3
clone_size: many
j_call: TRBJ2-1

cdr3_aa: CASLGPPRTQYF
cdr3_nt: TGTGCCAGTTTGGGGCCCCCGCGTACGCAGTATTTT
d_call: NA
v_call: TRBV7-2
clone_size: medium-sized
j_call: TRBJ2-3

cdr3_aa: CASSLVGTGGRETQYF
cdr3_nt: TGTGCCAGCAGCTTAGTGGGGACAGGGGGCCGGGAGACCCAGTACTTC
d_call: TRBD1
v_call: TRBV7-2
clone_size: few
j_call: TRBJ2-5

cdr3_aa: CASSPGTGIGSPLHF
cdr3_nt: TGCGCCAGCAGTCCCGGGACAGGGATCGGTTCACCCCTCCACTTT
d_call: TRBD1
v_call: TRBV10-1
clone_size: many
j_call: TRBJ1-6

cdr3_aa: CASSPPGGHEQYF
cdr3_nt: TGTGCCAGTAGTCCTCCAGGGGGGCACGAGCAGTACTTC
d_call: NA
v_call: TRBV19
clone_size: many
j_call: TRBJ2-7

cdr3_aa: CASSLGNTQETQYF
cdr3_nt: TGCGCCAGCAGCTTGGGAAATACCCAAGAGACCCAGTACTTC
d_call: NA
v_call: TRBV5-1
clone_size: few
j_call: TRBJ2-5

cdr3_aa: CASSQGIREQETQYF
cdr3_nt: TGTGCCAGCAGCCAAGGTATCAGGGAACAAGAGACCCAGTACTTC
d_call: NA
v_call: TRBV7-9
clone_size: few
j_call: TRBJ2-5

cdr3_aa: CASSPRQGDSPLHF
cdr3_nt: TGTGCCAGCAGCCCCCGACAGGGGGATTCACCCCTCCACTTT
d_call: TRBD1
v_call: TRBV7-2
clone_size: NA
j_call: TRBJ1-6

cdr3_aa: CASSPASGGRREFYEQYF
cdr3_nt: TGTGCCAGCTCACCAGCCTCAGGGGGCAGGCGGGAGTTCTACGAGCAGTACTTC
d_call: NA
v_call: TRBV18
clone_size: NA
j_call: TRBJ2-7

cdr3_aa: CSASKRGGSYNEQFF
cdr3_nt: TGCAGTGCTAGTAAGCGGGGCGGCTCCTACAATGAGCAGTTCTTC
d_call: TRBD2
v_call: TRBV20-1
clone_size: NA
j_call: TRBJ2-1

cdr3_aa: CASRTDRSQMITEAFF
cdr3_nt: TGTGCCAGCAGGACCGACAGGAGCCAAATGATCACTGAAGCTTTCTTT
d_call: NA
v_call: TRBV6-2/TRBV6-3
clone_size: medium-sized
j_call: TRBJ1-1

cdr3_aa: CASSSLVLYEQFF
cdr3_nt: TGTGCCAGCAGCTCCCTAGTATTATATGAGCAGTTCTTC
d_call: NA
v_call: TRBV11-1
clone_size: NA
j_call: TRBJ2-1

cdr3_aa: CARNQQGETQYF
cdr3_nt: TGTGCCAGGAACCAACAGGGCGAGACCCAGTACTTC
d_call: NA
v_call: TRBV9
clone_size: NA
j_call: TRBJ2-5

cdr3_aa: CASSLVQGPGRGYTF
cdr3_nt: TGTGCCAGCAGCTTAGTTCAGGGGCCTGGGAGGGGCTACACCTTC
d_call: NA
v_call: TRBV7-8
clone_size: many
j_call: TRBJ1-2

cdr3_aa: CASSPLGGQREWGGELFF
cdr3_nt: TGTGCCAGCAGTCCCCTCGGGGGACAGCGGGAGTGGGGCGGGGAGCTGTTTTTT
d_call: NA
v_call: TRBV7-3
clone_size: NA
j_call: TRBJ2-2

cdr3_aa: CSAAVPSGSNTQYF
cdr3_nt: TGCAGTGCCGCCGTTCCTAGCGGGAGTAATACGCAGTATTTT
d_call: TRBD2
v_call: TRBV20-1
clone_size: few
j_call: TRBJ2-3

cdr3_aa: CASSVGGRGANEQFF
cdr3_nt: TGTGCCAGCAGCGTAGGCGGGAGGGGCGCCAATGAGCAGTTCTTC
d_call: TRBD2
v_call: TRBV9
clone_size: NA
j_call: TRBJ2-1

cdr3_aa: CASSQLGTGTSSPLHF
cdr3_nt: TGCGCCAGCAGCCAACTCGGGACAGGTACCTCTTCACCCCTCCACTTT
d_call: TRBD1
v_call: TRBV5-1
clone_size: few
j_call: TRBJ1-6

cdr3_aa: CASSLSGSYSEQFF
cdr3_nt: TGTGCCAGCAGCCTTAGCGGATCCTACAGTGAGCAGTTCTTC
d_call: NA
v_call: TRBV7-8
clone_size: once
j_call: TRBJ2-1

cdr3_aa: CASSLQGAWNSPLHF
cdr3_nt: TGTGCCAGCAGTCTTCAGGGGGCTTGGAATTCACCCCTCCACTTT
d_call: TRBD1
v_call: TRBV27
clone_size: many
j_call: TRBJ1-6

cdr3_aa: CSARQSSVAQYF
cdr3_nt: TGCAGTGCTAGACAGTCATCGGTTGCGCAGTATTTT
d_call: NA
v_call: TRBV20-1
clone_size: medium-sized
j_call: TRBJ2-3

cdr3_aa: CASIRDRGGYNEQFF
cdr3_nt: TGTGCCAGCATCCGCGACAGGGGAGGGTACAATGAGCAGTTCTTC
d_call: NA
v_call: TRBV7-2
clone_size: NA
j_call: TRBJ2-1

cdr3_aa: CASSLNRNIQYF
cdr3_nt: TGTGCCAGCAGCTTGAACAGGAATATTCAGTACTTC
d_call: NA
v_call: TRBV7-9
clone_size: few
j_call: TRBJ2-4

cdr3_aa: CASSQRQVGQPQHF
cdr3_nt: TGCGCCAGCAGCCAACGACAGGTCGGTCAGCCCCAGCATTTT
d_call: NA
v_call: TRBV4-1
clone_size: many
j_call: TRBJ1-5

cdr3_aa: CASSSPLRGGKYEQYF
cdr3_nt: TGTGCCAGCAGTTCCCCTCTTAGAGGGGGTAAGTACGAGCAGTACTTC
d_call: NA
v_call: TRBV6-2/TRBV6-3
clone_size: many
j_call: TRBJ2-7

cdr3_aa: CASRSGTVYEQYF
cdr3_nt: TGTGCCAGCAGGAGTGGGACAGTCTACGAGCAGTACTTC
d_call: TRBD1
v_call: TRBV5-5
clone_size: many
j_call: TRBJ2-7

cdr3_aa: CASSQEQGRNTEAFF
cdr3_nt: TGCGCCAGCAGCCAAGAACAGGGGAGGAACACTGAAGCTTTCTTT
d_call: TRBD1
v_call: TRBV4-3
clone_size: NA
j_call: TRBJ1-1

cdr3_aa: CASSPGTGMNQPQHF
cdr3_nt: TGTGCCAGCAGCCCAGGGACAGGGATGAATCAGCCCCAGCATTTT
d_call: TRBD1
v_call: TRBV7-2
clone_size: NA
j_call: TRBJ1-5

cdr3_aa: CASTISPRGRPQHF
cdr3_nt: TGTGCCAGCACTATCTCACCGCGGGGCCGGCCCCAGCATTTT
d_call: NA
v_call: TRBV6-1
clone_size: many
j_call: TRBJ1-5

cdr3_aa: CASSPRRGLDTEAFF
cdr3_nt: TGTGCCAGCAGCCCACGCAGGGGGCTGGACACTGAAGCTTTCTTT
d_call: TRBD1
v_call: TRBV11-3
clone_size: many
j_call: TRBJ1-1

cdr3_aa: CASSPGGEMNTEAFF
cdr3_nt: TGTGCCAGCAGCCCGGGGGGGGAGATGAACACTGAAGCTTTCTTT
d_call: NA
v_call: TRBV6-2/TRBV6-3
clone_size: many
j_call: TRBJ1-1

cdr3_aa: CASSALLAHEQYF
cdr3_nt: TGTGCCAGCAGCGCACTACTAGCCCACGAGCAGTACTTC
d_call: NA
v_call: TRBV11-2
clone_size: medium-sized
j_call: TRBJ2-7

cdr3_aa: CASSPDTYSYEQYF
cdr3_nt: TGCGCCAGCAGTCCCGACACTTACTCCTACGAGCAGTACTTC
d_call: NA
v_call: TRBV5-1
clone_size: many
j_call: TRBJ2-7

cdr3_aa: CASSLADGEAFF
cdr3_nt: TGTGCCAGCAGCTTAGCCGACGGTGAAGCTTTCTTT
d_call: NA
v_call: TRBV7-6
clone_size: NA
j_call: TRBJ1-1

cdr3_aa: CASSPCTTTGELFF
cdr3_nt: TGTGCCAGCAGCCCCTGTACTACGACCGGGGAGCTGTTTTTT
d_call: NA
v_call: TRBV11-1
clone_size: NA
j_call: TRBJ2-2

cdr3_aa: CASRLSFGPGENTEAFF
cdr3_nt: TGTGCCAGCAGGTTGAGTTTCGGGCCGGGAGAAAACACTGAAGCTTTCTTT
d_call: NA
v_call: TRBV11-2
clone_size: NA
j_call: TRBJ1-1

cdr3_aa: CASSSLAGYKNEQFF
cdr3_nt: TGTGCCAGCAGCTCCCTAGCGGGATATAAAAATGAGCAGTTCTTC
d_call: TRBD2
v_call: TRBV11-3
clone_size: few
j_call: TRBJ2-1